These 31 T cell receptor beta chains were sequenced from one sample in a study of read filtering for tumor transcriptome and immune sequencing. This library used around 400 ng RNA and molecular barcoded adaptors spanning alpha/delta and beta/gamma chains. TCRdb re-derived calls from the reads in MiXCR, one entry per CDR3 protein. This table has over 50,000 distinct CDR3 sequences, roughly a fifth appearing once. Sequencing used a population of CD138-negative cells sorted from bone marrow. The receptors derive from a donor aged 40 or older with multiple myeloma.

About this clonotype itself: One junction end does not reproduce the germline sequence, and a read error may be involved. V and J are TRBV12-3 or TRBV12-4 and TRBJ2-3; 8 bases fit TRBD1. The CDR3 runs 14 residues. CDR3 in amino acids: CASSPSGGTDTRYF. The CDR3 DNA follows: TGTGCCAGCAGTCCCTCAGGGGGCACAGATACGCGGTATTTT.

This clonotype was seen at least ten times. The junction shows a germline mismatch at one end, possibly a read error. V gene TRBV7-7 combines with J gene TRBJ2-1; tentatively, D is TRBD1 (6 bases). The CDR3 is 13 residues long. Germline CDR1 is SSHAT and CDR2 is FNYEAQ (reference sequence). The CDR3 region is CASSSGQYSEQFF. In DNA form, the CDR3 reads TGTGCTAGCAGCTCGGGACAATACAGTGAGCAGTTCTTC.

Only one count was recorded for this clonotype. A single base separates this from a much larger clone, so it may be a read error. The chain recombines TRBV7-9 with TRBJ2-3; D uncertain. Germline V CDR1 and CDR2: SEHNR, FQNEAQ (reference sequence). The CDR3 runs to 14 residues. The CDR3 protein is CVSSYSDSTDTQYF. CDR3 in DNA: TGTGTCAGCAGCTATTCGGATAGCACAGATACGCAGTATTTT. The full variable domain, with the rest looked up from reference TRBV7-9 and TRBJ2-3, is DTGVSQNPRHKITKRGQNVTFRCDPISEHNRLYWYRQTLGQGPEFLTYFQNEAQLEKSRLLSDRFSAERPKGSFSTLEIQRTEQGDSAMYLCVSSYSDSTDTQYFGPGTRLTVL.

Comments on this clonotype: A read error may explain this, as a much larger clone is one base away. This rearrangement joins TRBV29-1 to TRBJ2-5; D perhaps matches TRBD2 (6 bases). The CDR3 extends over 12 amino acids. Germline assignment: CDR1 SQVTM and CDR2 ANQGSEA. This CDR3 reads CGGDSGTETQYF. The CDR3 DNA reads TGCGGCGGAGATAGCGGCACGGAGACCCAGTACTTC.

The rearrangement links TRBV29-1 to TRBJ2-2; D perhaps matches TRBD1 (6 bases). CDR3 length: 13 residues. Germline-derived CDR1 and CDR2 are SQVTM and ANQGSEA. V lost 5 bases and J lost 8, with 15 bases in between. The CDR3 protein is CSVRGQLRGELFF. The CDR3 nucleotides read TGCAGCGTTAGAGGACAGCTTAGGGGGGAGCTGTTTTTT.

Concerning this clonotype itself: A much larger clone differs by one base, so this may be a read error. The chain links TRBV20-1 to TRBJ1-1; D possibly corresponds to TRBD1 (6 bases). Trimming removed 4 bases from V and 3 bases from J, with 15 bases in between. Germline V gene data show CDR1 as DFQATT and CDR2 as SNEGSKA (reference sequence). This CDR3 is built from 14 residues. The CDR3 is CSAKGVAGYTEAFF. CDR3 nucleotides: TGCAGTGCTAAGGGGGTTGCAGGGTACACTGAAGCTTTCTTT.

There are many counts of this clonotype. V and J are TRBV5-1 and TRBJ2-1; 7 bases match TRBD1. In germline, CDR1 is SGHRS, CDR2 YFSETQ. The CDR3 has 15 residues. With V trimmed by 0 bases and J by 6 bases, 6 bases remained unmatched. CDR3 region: CASSLEGQLINEQFF. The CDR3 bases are TGCGCCAGCAGCTTGGAGGGACAGCTAATCAATGAGCAGTTCTTC.

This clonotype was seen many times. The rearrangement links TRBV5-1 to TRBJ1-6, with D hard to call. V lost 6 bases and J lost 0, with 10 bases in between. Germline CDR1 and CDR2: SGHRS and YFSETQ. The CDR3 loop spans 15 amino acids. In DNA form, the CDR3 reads TGCGCCAGCACTCAGAGAAGCTCCTATAATTCACCCCTCCACTTT. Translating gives CASTQRSSYNSPLHF.

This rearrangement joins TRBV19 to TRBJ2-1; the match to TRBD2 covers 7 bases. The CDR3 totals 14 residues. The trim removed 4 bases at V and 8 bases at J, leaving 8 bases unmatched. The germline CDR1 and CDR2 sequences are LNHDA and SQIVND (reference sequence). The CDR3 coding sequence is TGTGCCAGTAGTACTTCGCGGGAGCGGGATGAGCAGTTCTTC. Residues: CASSTSRERDEQFF. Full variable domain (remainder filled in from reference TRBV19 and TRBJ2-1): DGGITQSPKYLFRKEGQNVTLSCEQNLNHDAMYWYRQDPGQGLRLIYYSQIVNDFQKGDIAEGYSVSREKKESFPLTVTSAQKNPTAFYLCASSTSRERDEQFFGPGTRLTVL.

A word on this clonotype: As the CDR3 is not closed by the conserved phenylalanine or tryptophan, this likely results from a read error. CDR3 loop: CASSSEGYEQYL. Written as DNA, the CDR3 is TGTGCCAGCAGTTCCGAGGGCTACGAGCAGTACCTC. The J gene is TRBJ2-7, the V gene TRBV12-3 or TRBV12-4, with D perhaps matching TRBD2 (5 bases). Between the trimmed V and J ends, which lost 4 bases and 3 bases, there was a span of 7 bases. The CDR3 runs to 12 residues.

This CDR3 reads CASSKGGSNYGYTF. The CDR3 DNA reads as TGTGCCAGCAGCAAGGGGGGCTCAAACTATGGCTACACCTTC. The chain links TRBV12-3 or TRBV12-4 to TRBJ1-2; maybe TRBD1 (6 bases). The V gene lost 6 bases and the J gene lost 2 bases, with 13 bases spanning the gap. The CDR3 sequence is 14 residues long.

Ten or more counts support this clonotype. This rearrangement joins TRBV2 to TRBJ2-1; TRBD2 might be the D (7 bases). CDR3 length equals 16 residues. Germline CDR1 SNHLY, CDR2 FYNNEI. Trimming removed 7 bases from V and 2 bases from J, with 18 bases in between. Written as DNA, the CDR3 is TGTGCCAGCACCTCCGGGGGGCGGGTGGCCTACAATGAGCAGTTCTTC. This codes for CASTSGGRVAYNEQFF.

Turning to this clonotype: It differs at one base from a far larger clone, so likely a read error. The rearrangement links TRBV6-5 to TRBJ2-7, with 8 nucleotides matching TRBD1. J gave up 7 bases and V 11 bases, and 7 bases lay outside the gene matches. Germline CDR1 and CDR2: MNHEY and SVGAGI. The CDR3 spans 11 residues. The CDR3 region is CAGQGHNEQYF. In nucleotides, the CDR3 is TGTGCCGGACAGGGACACAATGAGCAGTACTTC.

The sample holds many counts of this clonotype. This chain's CDR3 is CASSGRTVSTEAFF. CDR3 bases: TGTGCCAGCTCAGGCCGCACGGTTAGCACTGAAGCTTTCTTT. J is TRBJ1-1 and V is TRBV18; D unclear. The germline V gene has CDR1 KGHSH and CDR2 LQKENI. Trimming removed 5 bases at V and 4 bases at J, with 14 bases between. The CDR3 runs 14 residues.

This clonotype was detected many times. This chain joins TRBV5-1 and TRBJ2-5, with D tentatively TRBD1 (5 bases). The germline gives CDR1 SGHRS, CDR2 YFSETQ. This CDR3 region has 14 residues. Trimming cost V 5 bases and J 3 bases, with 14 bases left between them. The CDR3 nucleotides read TGCGCCAGCAGTCGCCAGGGATCGGAAGAGACCCAGTACTTC. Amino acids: CASSRQGSEETQYF.

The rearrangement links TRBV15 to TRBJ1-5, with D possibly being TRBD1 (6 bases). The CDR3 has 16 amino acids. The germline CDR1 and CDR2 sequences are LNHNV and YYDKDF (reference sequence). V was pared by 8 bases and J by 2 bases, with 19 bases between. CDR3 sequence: CATAGWGQGRNQPQHF. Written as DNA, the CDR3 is TGTGCCACCGCTGGGTGGGGGCAAGGTCGCAATCAGCCCCAGCATTTT.

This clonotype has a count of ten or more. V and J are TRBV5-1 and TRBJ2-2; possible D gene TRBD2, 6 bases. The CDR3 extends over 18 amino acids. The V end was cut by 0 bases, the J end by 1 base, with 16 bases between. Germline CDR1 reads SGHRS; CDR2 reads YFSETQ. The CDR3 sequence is CASSLVAIAGRNTGELFF. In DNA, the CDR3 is TGCGCCAGCAGCTTGGTGGCAATCGCGGGGCGGAACACCGGGGAGCTGTTTTTT. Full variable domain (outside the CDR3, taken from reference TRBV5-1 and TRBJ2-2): KAGVTQTPRYLIKTRGQQVTLSCSPISGHRSVSWYQQTPGQGLQFLFEYFSETQRNKGNFPGRFSGRQFSNSRSEMNVSTLELGDSALYLCASSLVAIAGRNTGELFFGEGSRLTVL.

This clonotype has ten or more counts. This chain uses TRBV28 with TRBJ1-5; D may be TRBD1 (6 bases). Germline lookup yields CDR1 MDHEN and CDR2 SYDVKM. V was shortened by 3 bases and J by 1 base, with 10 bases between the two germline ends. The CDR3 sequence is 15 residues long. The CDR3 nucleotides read TGTGCCAGCAGTTTTGGGGGCGGGAGCAATCAGCCCCAGCATTTT. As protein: CASSFGGGSNQPQHF.

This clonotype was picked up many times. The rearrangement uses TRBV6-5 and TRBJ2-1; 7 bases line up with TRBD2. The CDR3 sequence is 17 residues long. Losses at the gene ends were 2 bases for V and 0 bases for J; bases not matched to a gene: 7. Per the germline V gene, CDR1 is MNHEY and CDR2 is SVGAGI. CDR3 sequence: CASSYPLGGSSYNEQFF. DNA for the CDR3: TGTGCCAGCAGTTACCCCCTGGGAGGGAGCTCCTACAATGAGCAGTTCTTC.

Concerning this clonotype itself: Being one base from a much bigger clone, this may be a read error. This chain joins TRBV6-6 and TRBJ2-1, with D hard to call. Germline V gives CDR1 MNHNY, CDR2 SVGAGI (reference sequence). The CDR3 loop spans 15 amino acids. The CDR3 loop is CASSFLRASYDEQFF. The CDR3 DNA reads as TGTGCCAGCAGCTTCCTAAGGGCCTCCTACGATGAGCAGTTCTTC.

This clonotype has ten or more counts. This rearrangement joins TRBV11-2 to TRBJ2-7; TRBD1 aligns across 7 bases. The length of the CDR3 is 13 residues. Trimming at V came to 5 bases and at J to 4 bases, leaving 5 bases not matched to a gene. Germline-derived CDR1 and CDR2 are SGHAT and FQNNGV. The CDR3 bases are TGTGCCAGCAGCCCCGGACAGGAGTACGAGCAGTACTTC. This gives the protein CASSPGQEYEQYF. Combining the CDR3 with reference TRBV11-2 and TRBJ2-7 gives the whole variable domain EAGVAQSPRYKIIEKRQSVAFWCNPISGHATLYWYQQILGQGPKLLIQFQNNGVVDDSQLPKDRFSAERLKGVDSTLKIQPAKLEDSAVYLCASSPGQEYEQYFGPGTRLTVT.

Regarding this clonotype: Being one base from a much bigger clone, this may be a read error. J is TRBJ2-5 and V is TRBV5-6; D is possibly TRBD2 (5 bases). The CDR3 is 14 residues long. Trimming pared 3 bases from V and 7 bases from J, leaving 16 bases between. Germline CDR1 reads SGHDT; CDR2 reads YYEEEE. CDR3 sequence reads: CASSSRTRGGTQYF. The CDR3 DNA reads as TGTGCCAGCAGCTCTCGGACCAGAGGAGGGACCCAGTACTTC.

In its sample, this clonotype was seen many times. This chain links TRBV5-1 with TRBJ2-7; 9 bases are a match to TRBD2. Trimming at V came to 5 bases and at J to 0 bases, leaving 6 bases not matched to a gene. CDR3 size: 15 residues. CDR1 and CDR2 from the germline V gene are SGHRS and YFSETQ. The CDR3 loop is CASRIAGGPSYEQYF. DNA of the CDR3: TGCGCCAGCAGGATTGCGGGAGGGCCCTCCTACGAGCAGTACTTC.

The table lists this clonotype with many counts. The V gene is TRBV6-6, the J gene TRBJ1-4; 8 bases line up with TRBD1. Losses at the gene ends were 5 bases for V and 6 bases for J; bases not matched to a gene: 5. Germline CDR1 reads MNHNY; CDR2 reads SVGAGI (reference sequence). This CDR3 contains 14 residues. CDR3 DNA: TGTGCCAGCAGTGCGACAGGGGCGGATGAAAAACTGTTTTTT. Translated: CASSATGADEKLFF.

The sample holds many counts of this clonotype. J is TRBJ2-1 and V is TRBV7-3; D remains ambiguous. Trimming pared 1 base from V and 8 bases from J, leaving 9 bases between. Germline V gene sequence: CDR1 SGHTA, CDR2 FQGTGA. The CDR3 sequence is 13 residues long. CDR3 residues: CASSLRSGDEQFF. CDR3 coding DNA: TGTGCCAGCAGCTTAAGGTCTGGGGATGAGCAGTTCTTC.

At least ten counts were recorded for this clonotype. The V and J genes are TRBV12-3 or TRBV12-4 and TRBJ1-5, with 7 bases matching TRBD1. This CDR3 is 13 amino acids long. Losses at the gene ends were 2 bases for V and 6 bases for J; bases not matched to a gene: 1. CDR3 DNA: TGTGCCAGCAGTTTAAGGGGGCCTCAGCCCCAGCATTTT. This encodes CASSLRGPQPQHF.

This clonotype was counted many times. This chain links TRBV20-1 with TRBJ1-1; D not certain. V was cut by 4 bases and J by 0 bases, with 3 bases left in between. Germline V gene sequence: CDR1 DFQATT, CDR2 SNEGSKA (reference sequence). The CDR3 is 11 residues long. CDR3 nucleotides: TGCAGTGCTAAAGTGAACACTGAAGCTTTCTTT. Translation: CSAKVNTEAFF.

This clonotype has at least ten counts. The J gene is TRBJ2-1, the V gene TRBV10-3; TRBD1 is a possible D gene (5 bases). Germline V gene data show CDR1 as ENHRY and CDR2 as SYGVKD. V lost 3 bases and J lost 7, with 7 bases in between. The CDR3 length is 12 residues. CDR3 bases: TGTGCCATCAGTGATAGGGGAAATGAGCAGTTCTTC. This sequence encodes CAISDRGNEQFF.

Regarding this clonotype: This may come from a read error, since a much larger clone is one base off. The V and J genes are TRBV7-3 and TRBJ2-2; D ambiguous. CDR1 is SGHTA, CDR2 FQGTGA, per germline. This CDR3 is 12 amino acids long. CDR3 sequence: CAGSPRTGELFF. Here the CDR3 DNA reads TGTGCCGGCAGCCCTCGAACCGGGGAGCTGTTTTTT.

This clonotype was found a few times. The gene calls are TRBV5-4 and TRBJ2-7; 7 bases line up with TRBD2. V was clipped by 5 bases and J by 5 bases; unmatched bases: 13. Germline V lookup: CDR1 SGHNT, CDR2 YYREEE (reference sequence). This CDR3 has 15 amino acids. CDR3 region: CASSTPRRESHEQYF. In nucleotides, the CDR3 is TGTGCCAGCAGTACACCACGGCGGGAGTCCCACGAGCAGTACTTC.

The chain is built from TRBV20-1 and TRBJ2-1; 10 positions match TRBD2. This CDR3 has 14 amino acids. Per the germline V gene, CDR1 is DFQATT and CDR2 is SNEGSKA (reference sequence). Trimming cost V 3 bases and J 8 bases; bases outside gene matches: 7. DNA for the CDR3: TGCAGTGCTAGCGGGCTAGCGGGAGTGGATGAGCAGTTCTTC. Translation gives CSASGLAGVDEQFF.